This record looks at one T cell receptor (beta chain) sequence and its context. Antigen: not known. A read error may be the cause here, since a much bigger clone is one base away. This sample also contains other DNA sequences that code for the same CDR3. These data originate in a study of shared clonotypes between healthy human individuals. Regarding the study as a whole: Donor scarcity curtailed the genetic and exposure-history diversity represented herein.

CDR1 PRHDT and CDR2 FYEKMQ come from the germline V gene (reference sequence). The CDR3 is 11 amino acids. Trimming removed 4 bases from V and 0 bases from J, with 1 base in between. Using immunoSEQ multiplex PCR, the repertoire was profiled, and TCRdb retains in-frame clones only, with some absent. The sample lists about 2 million clones; 95% were seen once. The source material was naive CD4+ T cells sorted from blood. This sample's subset: CD45RA+ positively selected. The J gene is TRBJ2-7, the V gene TRBV13; D gene ambiguous. The sequence came from a young man in good health. This chain's CDR3 is CASSSSYEQYF. CDR3 nucleotides: TGTGCCAGCAGCTCCTCCTACGAGCAGTACTTC.